This T cell receptor beta chain was sequenced in a study of CD8+ T cells in alopecia areata. The length of the CDR3 is 14 residues. V dropped 1 base and J dropped 1 base, with 7 bases sitting between them. Germline V gene data show CDR1 as SNHLY and CDR2 as FYNNEI. Sequencing templates came from extracted RNA that was reverse transcribed into cDNA. Data came from immunoSEQ multiplex PCR; TCRdb stores just in-frame clones and leaves some out. The table has 200,000 or so clones, roughly three fifths seen once. Sequencing used CD8+ T cells sorted from blood. The TCR originated in a human donor in good health. The chain employs TRBV2 and TRBJ1-2, with D tentatively TRBD1 (5 bases). The CDR3 sequence is CASSEGTRNYGYTF. As DNA, the CDR3 is TGTGCCAGCAGTGAAGGGACACGTAACTATGGCTACACCTTC. The full variable domain, in which reference TRBV2 and TRBJ1-2 provide the parts outside the CDR3, is EPEVTQTPSHQVTQMGQEVILRCVPISNHLYFYWYRQILGQKVEFLVSFYNNEISEKSEIFDDQFSVERPDGSNFTLKIRSTKLEDSAMYFCASSEGTRNYGYTFGSGTRLTVV.